The 23 T cell receptor beta chains below were found in one sample sequenced in a study of beta chain features in type 1 diabetes. The authors reverse transcribed all of the isolated RNA, so sequencing captured expressed TCRB transcripts. TCRdb's copy holds only in-frame clones and misses some; the assay was immunoSEQ multiplex PCR. The table has hundreds of thousands of clones, about 32% seen once. Input material: naive CD4+ T cells from blood. All receptors derive from a man aged 18 to 29 in good health.

In this sample, this clone turned up a few times. The genes are TRBV9 and TRBJ2-7; D remains ambiguous. The CDR3 sequence is 14 residues long. V lost 4 bases and J 2 bases, leaving 13 bases between the germline ends. Germline V gene sequence: CDR1 SGDLS, CDR2 YYNGEE. The CDR3 sequence is CASSLQTSTYEQYF. The CDR3 bases are TGTGCCAGCAGCCTTCAGACATCTACCTACGAGCAGTACTTC.

There are a few counts of this clone. The J gene is TRBJ2-5, the V gene TRBV5-4, with 11 bases matching TRBD1. This CDR3 comprises 15 residues. Germline V CDR1 and CDR2: SGHNT, YYREEE (reference sequence). V trimming: 4 bases; J trimming: 4 bases; junction bases outside the gene matches: 6. The CDR3, as DNA: TGTGCCAGCAGCCTTGGACAGGGGGCTTTAGAGACCCAGTACTTC. It is translated as CASSLGQGALETQYF.

The rearrangement uses TRBV30 and TRBJ1-1, with D maybe TRBD1 (6 bases). This CDR3 has 13 residues. Germline V gene sequence: CDR1 GTSNPN, CDR2 SVGIG (reference sequence). The ends were cut back, 3 bases at V and 1 base at J, with 9 bases in the middle. The CDR3 loop reads CAWSRDTNTEAFF. The CDR3 DNA reads TGTGCCTGGAGCCGGGACACGAACACTGAAGCTTTCTTT.

The J gene is TRBJ1-1, the V gene TRBV29-1, with 8 nucleotides matching TRBD1. J lost 0 bases, V lost 4 bases, and 4 bases had no gene match. Germline V gene lookup returns CDR1 SQVTM and CDR2 ANQGSEA. The CDR3 is 14 amino acids. CDR3 in amino acids: CSVARDRMNTEAFF. The CDR3 DNA follows: TGCAGCGTTGCCCGGGACAGGATGAACACTGAAGCTTTCTTT.

The rearrangement uses TRBV7-2 and TRBJ2-7; 11 bases are shared with TRBD2. The CDR3 totals 14 residues. Germline loops: CDR1 SGHTA, CDR2 FQGNSA. Trimming at V came to 6 bases and at J to 0 bases, leaving 1 base not matched to a gene. CDR3: CASRTSGASYEQYF. CDR3 bases: TGTGCCAGCAGGACTAGCGGGGCCTCCTACGAGCAGTACTTC.

This clone was observed a few times. Other DNA variants within this sample encode the same CDR3. The chain uses TRBV5-6 and TRBJ2-5; 7 bases fit TRBD2. The germline CDR1 and CDR2 sequences are SGHDT and YYEEEE. Trimming removed 0 bases from V and 2 bases from J; junction bases left unmatched: 1. CDR3 length: 14 residues. The CDR3 nucleotides are TGTGCCAGCAGCTTGGGGACTAGACAAGAGACCCAGTACTTC. Translating it yields CASSLGTRQETQYF.

This chain uses TRBV7-2 with TRBJ1-5; 7 nucleotides line up with TRBD1. This CDR3 region has 14 residues. CDR1 SGHTA and CDR2 FQGNSA come from the germline V gene. With V trimmed by 4 bases and J by 0 bases, 0 bases remained unmatched. CDR3 DNA sequence: TGTGCCAGCAGCTGGGACAGTAGCAATCAGCCCCAGCATTTT. Protein product: CASSWDSSNQPQHF.

This clone was detected a few times. This chain links TRBV30 with TRBJ2-3; either TRBD1 or TRBD2 may fit D (5 bases each). V lost 0 bases and J lost 0, with 13 bases in between. CDR1 is GTSNPN, CDR2 SVGIG, per germline (reference sequence). The CDR3 runs 16 residues. CDR3 protein: CAWSVKGRGSTDTQYF. CDR3 DNA sequence: TGTGCCTGGAGTGTAAAAGGTCGGGGCAGCACAGATACGCAGTATTTT.

This clone occurred a few times. This chain links TRBV30 with TRBJ1-5; no clear D gene. The CDR3 is 14 amino acids. Germline CDR1 and CDR2: GTSNPN and SVGIG (reference sequence). Trimming took off 1 base at V and 2 bases at J, with 9 bases between the two ends. CDR3 in DNA: TGTGCCTGGAGTGGGCTGGCGGGCAATCAGCCCCAGCATTTT. Amino acid sequence: CAWSGLAGNQPQHF.

This clone showed up just a few times. The chain combines TRBV30 with TRBJ2-1; perhaps D is TRBD1 or TRBD2 (5 bases each). Germline V gene data show CDR1 as GTSNPN and CDR2 as SVGIG (reference sequence). The CDR3 consists of 16 residues. Trimming left V 5 bases short and J 0 bases short, with 17 bases between. CDR3 in amino acids: CAWESLGPRSYNEQFF. The DNA of the CDR3 is TGTGCCTGGGAGAGTTTGGGACCCCGCTCCTACAATGAGCAGTTCTTC.

The genes are TRBV5-4 and TRBJ1-2, with 9 nucleotides matching TRBD1. V dropped 4 bases and J dropped 5; count of bases not matched to a gene: 3. From germline, CDR1 is SGHNT and CDR2 YYREEE (reference sequence). The CDR3 totals 13 residues. In nucleotides, the CDR3 is TGTGCCAGCAGCCGGACAGGGGCGTATGGCTACACCTTC. It specifies CASSRTGAYGYTF. Full variable domain (rest looked up from reference TRBV5-4 and TRBJ1-2): ETGVTQSPTHLIKTRGQQVTLRCSSQSGHNTVSWYQQALGQGPQFIFQYYREEENGRGNFPPRFSGLQFPNYSSELNVNALELDDSALYLCASSRTGAYGYTFGSGTRLTVV.

This rearrangement joins TRBV5-1 to TRBJ1-2; maybe TRBD1 (6 bases). V lost 2 bases and J lost 4, with 15 bases in between. The CDR3 has 15 residues. CDR1 is SGHRS and CDR2 is YFSETQ in the germline V gene. The CDR3 region is CASSFTGIEGYGYTF. As DNA, the CDR3 is TGCGCCAGCAGCTTCACAGGGATAGAAGGCTATGGCTACACCTTC.

This clone was counted a few times. The gene calls are TRBV29-1 and TRBJ2-5, with TRBD2 identical over 7 bases. The junction had 16 bases not matched to a gene; V was cut back by 1 base and J by 2 bases. CDR1 SQVTM and CDR2 ANQGSEA come from the germline V gene. This CDR3 is built from 18 residues. In DNA, the CDR3 is TGCAGCGTTGAAGTGGCGGGGCCGACCGCGGGAGATCAAGAGACCCAGTACTTC. This sequence encodes CSVEVAGPTAGDQETQYF.

V gene TRBV30 combines with J gene TRBJ2-7; D ambiguous. Germline CDR1 reads GTSNPN; CDR2 reads SVGIG (reference sequence). V lost 0 bases and J lost 3, with 6 bases in between. The CDR3 covers 12 residues. CDR3 sequence: CAWSVLVYEQYF. Here the CDR3 DNA reads TGTGCCTGGAGTGTTTTAGTCTACGAGCAGTACTTC.

This clone was counted a few times. The chain carries TRBV28 and TRBJ2-7, with 15 nucleotides matching TRBD2. V trimming: 6 bases; J trimming: 2 bases; junction bases outside the gene matches: 2. The CDR3 spans 15 residues. Germline CDR1 is MDHEN and CDR2 is SYDVKM. The CDR3 sequence is CASRGLAGGTYEQYF. CDR3 DNA: TGTGCCAGCAGGGGACTAGCGGGAGGTACCTACGAGCAGTACTTC.

The chain uses TRBV7-2 and TRBJ1-2; TRBD1 aligns across 8 bases. The V gene end was trimmed by 4 bases and the J gene end by 3 bases; junction bases not matched to a gene: 4. Germline CDR1 reads SGHTA; CDR2 reads FQGNSA. CDR3 length: 14 residues. The CDR3 coding sequence is TGTGCCAGCAGCTCAGGGGGCGCCGACTATGGCTACACCTTC. This sequence encodes CASSSGGADYGYTF. The whole variable domain, filled in from reference TRBV7-2 and TRBJ1-2, reads GAGVSQSPSNKVTEKGKDVELRCDPISGHTALYWYRQSLGQGLEFLIYFQGNSAPDKSGLPSDRFSAERTGGSVSTLTIQRTQQEDSAVYLCASSSGGADYGYTFGSGTRLTVV.

The rearrangement joins TRBV30 to TRBJ2-2, with TRBD2 matching over 10 bases. Germline CDR1 reads GTSNPN; CDR2 reads SVGIG (reference sequence). J was trimmed by 5 bases and V by 4 bases; bases with no gene match: 10. The CDR3 runs 16 residues. CDR3 DNA sequence: TGTGCCTGGAACTTTGGAGCGGGAGGGTTGACCGGGGAGCTGTTTTTT. Encoded protein: CAWNFGAGGLTGELFF.

The chain links TRBV7-2 to TRBJ2-6; D may correspond to TRBD1 or TRBD2 (5 bases each). Germline V gene lookup returns CDR1 SGHTA and CDR2 FQGNSA. The CDR3 consists of 16 residues. Trimming left V 5 bases short and J 0 bases short, with 11 bases between. CDR3 sequence (DNA): TGTGCCAGCAGCCCGGGGCGTGTCTCTGGGGCCAACGTCCTGACTTTC. It yields the protein CASSPGRVSGANVLTF. The full variable domain, completed using reference TRBV7-2 and TRBJ2-6, is GAGVSQSPSNKVTEKGKDVELRCDPISGHTALYWYRQSLGQGLEFLIYFQGNSAPDKSGLPSDRFSAERTGGSVSTLTIQRTQQEDSAVYLCASSPGRVSGANVLTFGAGSRLTVL.

Turning to this clone: In the same sample, other DNA sequences code for this CDR3. The chain carries TRBV30 and TRBJ2-7; D not certain. Germline CDR1 is GTSNPN and CDR2 is SVGIG (reference sequence). CDR3 length equals 11 residues. Trimming pared 0 bases from V and 5 bases from J, leaving 5 bases between. This chain's CDR3 is CAWSVRHEQYF. The CDR3 DNA follows: TGTGCCTGGAGTGTACGTCACGAGCAGTACTTC.

Turning to this clone: Other DNA sequences from this sample encode an identical CDR3 as well. This chain links TRBV30 with TRBJ2-7, with TRBD1 matching 7 bases. V trimming: 2 bases; J trimming: 3 bases; junction bases outside the gene matches: 4. The CDR3 totals 13 residues. CDR1 is GTSNPN, CDR2 SVGIG, per germline (reference sequence). CDR3 protein: CAWSLDRDYEQYF. DNA for the CDR3: TGTGCCTGGAGTCTCGACAGGGACTACGAGCAGTACTTC.

This clone has more than one count but fewer than ten. The chain is built from TRBV7-2 and TRBJ2-1; 15 nucleotides agree with TRBD2. CDR3 size: 17 residues. The germline gives CDR1 SGHTA, CDR2 FQGNSA. V shed 5 bases, J shed 7 bases, and the junction held 9 bases outside the gene matches. DNA for the CDR3: TGTGCCAGCAGCCCCCGGACTAGCGGGAGGGGTGGGAATGAGCAGTTCTTC. Protein: CASSPRTSGRGGNEQFF.

The rearrangement links TRBV4-2 to TRBJ2-5, with TRBD1 matching over 7 bases. With V trimmed by 5 bases and J by 3 bases, 12 bases remained unmatched. The germline gives CDR1 LGHNA, CDR2 YNFKEQ. This CDR3 contains 16 residues. The CDR3 DNA reads TGTGCCAGCAGCTTCCGACAGGGCTCGCCGGAAGAGACCCAGTACTTC. It yields the protein CASSFRQGSPEETQYF.

The chain couples TRBV7-6 to TRBJ2-7; no reliable D call. Germline lookup yields CDR1 SGHVS and CDR2 FNYEAQ. Trimming removed 1 base at V and 9 bases at J, with 19 bases between. The CDR3 covers 15 residues. CDR3 sequence (DNA): TGTGCCAGCAGCTTAGATTCGGCTATTCTGGGTCTGCAGTACTTC. Residues: CASSLDSAILGLQYF.